This T cell receptor (beta chain) was observed in a study of cytomegalovirus exposure and HLA in healthy donors. Notes on the study in general: Fewer N-insertions than the roughly 670-donor mean were reportedly shown by an Asian-associated ancestry cluster in a later analysis. A later analysis showed that HLA-associated TCR beta chains had undergone more clonal expansion than equally common others.

Both 60 Vbeta primers and 13 Jbeta primers went into the PCR. The assay was immunoSEQ multiplex PCR, and TCRdb's table has in-frame clones only and misses some. The sample holds some 200,000 clones, roughly 88% seen once. There are 14 residues in the CDR3. Germline V gives CDR1 MNHEY, CDR2 SVGAGI. V was clipped by 4 bases and J by 4 bases, with 13 bases between them. In the case of this clone: Its specificity is not known.

The sequenced material came from PBMCs. The receptor's source is a boy aged 2-15 years in good health and CMV-seronegative. The J gene is TRBJ1-2, the V gene TRBV6-5; unclear D gene. The CDR3 protein is CASSSLEFLYGYTF. The CDR3 bases are TGTGCCAGCAGTTCACTAGAATTCCTCTATGGCTACACCTTC.